This is a list of T cell receptor beta chains from one sample in a study of cytomegalovirus exposure and HLA in healthy donors. Only in-frame clones appear in the TCRdb table, and some are missing; sequencing was by immunoSEQ multiplex PCR. This sample has some 190,000 clones, with approximately 80% found just once. The sample consisted of PBMCs. The receptors shown here come from a woman between 25 and 40 years old in good health and CMV-seropositive. CDR3s leave out the opening cysteine and the closing phenylalanine or tryptophan. Not every row has a clone size; where given, it reads once, few, many or a size class.

j_call v_call clone_size cdr3_aa
TRBJ2-5 TRBV7-9 - ASSRSGFQETQY
TRBJ2-5 TRBV5-4 once ASSLSSGREETQY
TRBJ2-5 TRBV25-1 - ASRMGTGHQETQY
TRBJ2-3 TRBV5-1 - ASSASGGEGTDTQY
TRBJ1-4 TRBV5-6 - ASSLDRGLSRKLF
TRBJ1-2 TRBV7-9 - ASSRRTGDGYGYT
TRBJ2-7 TRBV6-5 - ASRPSGTGLKEQY
TRBJ2-7 TRBV5-4 - ASTPSGEQY
TRBJ2-7 TRBV7-6 - ASSLWGDEQY
TRBJ2-1 TRBV11-3 - ASSPTSGRGGEQF
TRBJ2-3 TRBV9 - ASSARSGLASTDTQY
TRBJ1-2 TRBV28 - ASRRTGGYGYT
TRBJ2-7 TRBV6-1 - ASSEVFGLSADGYEQY
TRBJ1-2 TRBV5-6 few ASSPTPGQRGGYT